These 10 T cell receptor beta chains share one sample of origin, sequenced in a study of blood T cells in healthy people across ages. A J-beta primer mix and a sample-barcoded 5' primer were used in a second PCR of about 7 to 12 cycles. From the 5' RACE reads, TCRdb called clonotypes with MiXCR, one entry per CDR3 protein. The table lists hundreds of thousands of distinct CDR3 sequences, 45% to 70% of them singletons. Sequencing was performed on blood. The receptors come from a man aged 40-49 years in good health.

This clonotype came up once. The chain employs TRBV28 and TRBJ1-4, with TRBD1 matching over 7 bases. CDR3 length equals 16 residues. Losses at the gene ends were 3 bases for V and 8 bases for J; bases not matched to a gene: 12. CDR1 is MDHEN and CDR2 is SYDVKM in the germline V gene. CDR3 region: CASSLVSGQRNEKLFF. The CDR3 nucleotides are TGTGCCAGCAGTTTGGTCTCGGGACAGAGGAACGAAAAACTGTTTTTT. Full variable domain (missing parts from reference TRBV28 and TRBJ1-4): DVKVTQSSRYLVKRTGEKVFLECVQDMDHENMFWYRQDPGLGLRLIYFSYDVKMKEKGDIPEGYSVSREKKERFSLILESASTNQTSMYLCASSLVSGQRNEKLFFGSGTQLSVL.

The J gene is TRBJ1-6, the V gene TRBV28; D possibly corresponds to TRBD1 (6 bases). The CDR3 extends over 15 amino acids. Germline lookup yields CDR1 MDHEN and CDR2 SYDVKM. Trimming cost V 2 bases and J 8 bases, with 13 bases left between them. CDR3 protein: CASSLGGGRDSPLHF. In nucleotides, the CDR3 is TGTGCCAGCAGTTTAGGTGGGGGCCGGGATTCACCCCTCCACTTT.

V is TRBV20-1 and J is TRBJ2-3; tentatively, D is TRBD2 (6 bases). Germline CDR1 and CDR2: DFQATT and SNEGSKA (reference sequence). V dropped 0 bases and J dropped 2 bases, with 15 bases sitting between them. The CDR3 length is 16 residues. DNA for the CDR3: TGCAGTGCTAGAGACCCTTGGGGGGAGAACACAGATACGCAGTATTTT. Protein: CSARDPWGENTDTQYF.

This clonotype was seen more than once but under ten times. This sequence joins TRBV27 and TRBJ2-5; a weak D match, TRBD1 (6 bases). The DNA end is more similar to TRBJ2-7, so the J call may be wrong. CDR3 size: 14 residues. Germline values: CDR1 MNHEY, CDR2 SMNVEV (reference sequence). The CDR3 DNA reads as TGTGCCAGCAGTTTCACCGGGACATCTTACGAGCAGTACTTC. Its translation is CASSFTGTSYEQYF.

V usage is TRBV29-1 and J usage is TRBJ1-4; D may be TRBD1 (5 bases). The V gene lost 4 bases and the J gene lost 7 bases, with 13 bases spanning the gap. The CDR3 is 13 amino acids. Germline CDR1 reads SQVTM; CDR2 reads ANQGSEA. In nucleotides, the CDR3 is TGCAGCGTTGGGATTACGGGGGGTGAAAAACTGTTTTTT. Amino acids: CSVGITGGEKLFF.

The chain joins TRBV28 to TRBJ1-2; D gene unclear. Trimming shortened V by 3 bases and J by 0 bases, and 11 bases separated the two germline ends. Per the germline V gene, CDR1 is MDHEN and CDR2 is SYDVKM. CDR3 length: 15 amino acids. Written as DNA, the CDR3 is TGTGCCAGCAGTTTGGGCAGTACAACTAACTATGGCTACACCTTC. This encodes CASSLGSTTNYGYTF.

The chain is built from TRBV7-2 and TRBJ2-1; D possibly uses TRBD1 or TRBD2 (6 bases each). Trimming left V 5 bases short and J 9 bases short, with 20 bases between. In germline, CDR1 is SGHTA, CDR2 FQGNSA. This CDR3 has 15 amino acids. The CDR3 here is CASSQGGSTIGEQFF. In nucleotides, the CDR3 is TGTGCCAGCAGCCAAGGGGGGAGTACAATCGGTGAGCAGTTCTTC.

The chain is built from TRBV28 and TRBJ2-7; D unresolved. Germline CDR1 reads MDHEN; CDR2 reads SYDVKM. The V gene lost 7 bases and the J gene lost 7 bases, with 14 bases spanning the gap. The length of the CDR3 is 12 residues. The CDR3: CASTSLPREQYF. CDR3 nucleotide sequence: TGTGCCAGCACCTCTCTGCCGCGTGAGCAGTACTTC. Together with reference TRBV28 and TRBJ2-7, the CDR3 gives the full variable domain: DVKVTQSSRYLVKRTGEKVFLECVQDMDHENMFWYRQDPGLGLRLIYFSYDVKMKEKGDIPEGYSVSREKKERFSLILESASTNQTSMYLCASTSLPREQYFGPGTRLTVT.

This clonotype was recorded a few times. The chain is built from TRBV4-2 and TRBJ1-2; D not certain. This CDR3 comprises 16 residues. With 4 bases removed from V and 2 bases from J, the gap between germline ends came to 17 bases. From germline, CDR1 is LGHNA and CDR2 YNFKEQ. Written as DNA, the CDR3 is TGTGCCAGCAGCCCGAGGCCTCGCAGCTTCAACTATGGCTACACCTTC. Its translation: CASSPRPRSFNYGYTF.

The chain carries TRBV3-1 and TRBJ1-5; 9 bases map to TRBD1. The CDR3 sequence is 14 residues long. V gave up 2 bases and J gave up 8 bases; unmatched junction bases: 4. Germline loops: CDR1 LGHDT, CDR2 YNNKEL (reference sequence). CDR3 in DNA: TGTGCCAGCAGCCAAACAGGGGGCGTAGAGCCCCAGCATTTT. It translates to CASSQTGGVEPQHF.